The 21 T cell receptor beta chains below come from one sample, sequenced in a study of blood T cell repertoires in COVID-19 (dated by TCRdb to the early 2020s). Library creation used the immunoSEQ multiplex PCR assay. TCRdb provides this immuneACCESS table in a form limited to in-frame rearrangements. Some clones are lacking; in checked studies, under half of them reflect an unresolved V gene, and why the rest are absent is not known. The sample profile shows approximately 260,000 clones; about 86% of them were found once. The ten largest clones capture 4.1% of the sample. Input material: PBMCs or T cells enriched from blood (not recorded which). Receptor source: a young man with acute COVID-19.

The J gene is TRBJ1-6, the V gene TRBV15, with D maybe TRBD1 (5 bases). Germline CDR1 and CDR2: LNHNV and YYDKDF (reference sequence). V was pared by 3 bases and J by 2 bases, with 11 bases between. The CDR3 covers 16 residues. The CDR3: CATSSPQGPYNSPLHF. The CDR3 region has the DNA TGTGCCACCAGCAGCCCCCAGGGCCCCTATAATTCACCCCTCCACTTT.

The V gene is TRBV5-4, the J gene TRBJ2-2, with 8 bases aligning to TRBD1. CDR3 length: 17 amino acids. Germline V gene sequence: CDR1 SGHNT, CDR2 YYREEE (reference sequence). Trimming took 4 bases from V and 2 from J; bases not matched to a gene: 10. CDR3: CASSPGSGQGNTGELFF. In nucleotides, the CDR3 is TGTGCCAGCAGCCCCGGTTCCGGACAGGGTAACACCGGGGAGCTGTTTTTT.

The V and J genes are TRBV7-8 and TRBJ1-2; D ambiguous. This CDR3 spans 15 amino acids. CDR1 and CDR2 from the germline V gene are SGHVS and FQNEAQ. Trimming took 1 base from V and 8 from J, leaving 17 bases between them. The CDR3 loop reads CASSLGTKRGGGYTF. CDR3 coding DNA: TGTGCCAGCAGCTTAGGGACGAAGAGAGGAGGGGGCTACACCTTC.

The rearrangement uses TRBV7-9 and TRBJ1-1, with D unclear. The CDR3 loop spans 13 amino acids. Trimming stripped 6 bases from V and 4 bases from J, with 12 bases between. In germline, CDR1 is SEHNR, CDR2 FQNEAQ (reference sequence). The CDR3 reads CASSLQVPTEAFF. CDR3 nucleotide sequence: TGTGCCAGCAGTCTTCAGGTCCCCACTGAAGCTTTCTTT. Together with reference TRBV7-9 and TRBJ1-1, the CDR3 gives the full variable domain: DTGVSQNPRHKITKRGQNVTFRCDPISEHNRLYWYRQTLGQGPEFLTYFQNEAQLEKSRLLSDRFSAERPKGSFSTLEIQRTEQGDSAMYLCASSLQVPTEAFFGQGTRLTVV.

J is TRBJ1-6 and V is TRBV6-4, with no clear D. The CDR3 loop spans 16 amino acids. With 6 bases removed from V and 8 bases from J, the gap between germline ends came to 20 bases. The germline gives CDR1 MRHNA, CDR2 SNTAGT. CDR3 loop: CASSPHGGNGDSPLHF. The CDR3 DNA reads TGTGCCAGCAGCCCCCACGGAGGGAACGGGGATTCACCCCTCCACTTT.

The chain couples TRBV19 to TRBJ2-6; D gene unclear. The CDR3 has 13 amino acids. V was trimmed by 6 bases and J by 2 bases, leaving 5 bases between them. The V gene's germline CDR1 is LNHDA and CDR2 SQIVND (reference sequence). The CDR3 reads CASSLPGANVLTF. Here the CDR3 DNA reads TGTGCCAGTAGCCTTCCTGGGGCCAACGTCCTGACTTTC.

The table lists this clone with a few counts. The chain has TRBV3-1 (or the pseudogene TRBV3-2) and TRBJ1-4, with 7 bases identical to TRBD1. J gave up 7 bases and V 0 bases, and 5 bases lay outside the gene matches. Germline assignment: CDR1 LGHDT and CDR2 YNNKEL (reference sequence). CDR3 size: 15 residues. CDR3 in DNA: TGTGCCAGCAGCCAAGAAAGGGGGCAGGGTGAAAAACTGTTTTTT. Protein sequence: CASSQERGQGEKLFF.

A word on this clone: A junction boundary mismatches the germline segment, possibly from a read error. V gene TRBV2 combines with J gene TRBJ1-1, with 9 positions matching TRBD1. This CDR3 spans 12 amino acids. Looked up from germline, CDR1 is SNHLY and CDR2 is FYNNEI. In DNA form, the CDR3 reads TGTGCCAGCAGTGAAGGGGACAGGGTTTTTCTCTTT. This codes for CASSEGDRVFLF.

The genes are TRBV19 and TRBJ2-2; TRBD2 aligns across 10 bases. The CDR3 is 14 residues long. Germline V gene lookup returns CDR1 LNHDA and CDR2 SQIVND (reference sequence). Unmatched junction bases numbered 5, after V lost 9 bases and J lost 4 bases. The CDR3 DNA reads TGTGCCAGCCTAGCGGGAGATCTCACCGGGGAGCTGTTTTTT. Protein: CASLAGDLTGELFF.

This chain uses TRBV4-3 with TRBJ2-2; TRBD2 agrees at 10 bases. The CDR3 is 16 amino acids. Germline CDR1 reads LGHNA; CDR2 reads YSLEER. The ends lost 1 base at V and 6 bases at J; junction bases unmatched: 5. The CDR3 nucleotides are TGCGCCAGCAGCCAAGCACCTAGCGGGAGTTCCGGGGAGCTGTTTTTT. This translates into CASSQAPSGSSGELFF.

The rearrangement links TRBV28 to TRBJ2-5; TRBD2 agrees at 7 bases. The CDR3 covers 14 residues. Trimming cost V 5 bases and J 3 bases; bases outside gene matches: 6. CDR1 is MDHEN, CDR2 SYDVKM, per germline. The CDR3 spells CASSPVRGEETQYF. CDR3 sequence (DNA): TGTGCCAGCAGTCCTGTCCGGGGGGAAGAGACCCAGTACTTC. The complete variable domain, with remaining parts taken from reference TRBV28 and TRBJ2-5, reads DVKVTQSSRYLVKRTGEKVFLECVQDMDHENMFWYRQDPGLGLRLIYFSYDVKMKEKGDIPEGYSVSREKKERFSLILESASTNQTSMYLCASSPVRGEETQYFGPGTRLLVL.

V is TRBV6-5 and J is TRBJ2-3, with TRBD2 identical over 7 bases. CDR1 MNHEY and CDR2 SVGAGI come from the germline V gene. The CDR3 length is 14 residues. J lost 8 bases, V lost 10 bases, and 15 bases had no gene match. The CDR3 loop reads CATQPGLGLVTQYF. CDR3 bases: TGTGCCACCCAACCCGGACTAGGTCTAGTTACGCAGTATTTT.

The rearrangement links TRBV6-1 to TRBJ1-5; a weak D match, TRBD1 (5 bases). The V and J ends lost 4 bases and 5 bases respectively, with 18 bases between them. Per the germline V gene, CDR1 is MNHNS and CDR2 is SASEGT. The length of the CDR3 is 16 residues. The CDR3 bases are TGTGCCAGCAGTGCATGGTGGCAGGGCGGGGATCAGCCCCAGCATTTT. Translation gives CASSAWWQGGDQPQHF.

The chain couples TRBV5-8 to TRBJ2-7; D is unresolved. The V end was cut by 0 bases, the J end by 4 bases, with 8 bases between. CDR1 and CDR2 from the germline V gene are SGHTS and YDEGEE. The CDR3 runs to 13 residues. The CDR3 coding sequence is TGTGCCAGCAGCTTGGCGCCGCGGTACGAGCAGTACGTC. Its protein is CASSLAPRYEQYV.

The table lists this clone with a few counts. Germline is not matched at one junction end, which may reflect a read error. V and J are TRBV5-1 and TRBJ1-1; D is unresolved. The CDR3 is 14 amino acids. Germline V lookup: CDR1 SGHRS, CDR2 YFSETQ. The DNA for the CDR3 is TGTGCCAGCAGCCCCTCGACGGGAGGGACTGAAGCTTTCTTT. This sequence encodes CASSPSTGGTEAFF.

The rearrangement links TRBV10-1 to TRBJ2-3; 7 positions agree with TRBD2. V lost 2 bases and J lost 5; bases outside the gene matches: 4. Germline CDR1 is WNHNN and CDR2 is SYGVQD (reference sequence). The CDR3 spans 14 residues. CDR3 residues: CASSEQASGDTQYF. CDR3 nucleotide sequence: TGCGCCAGCAGTGAGCAAGCTAGCGGAGATACGCAGTATTTT.

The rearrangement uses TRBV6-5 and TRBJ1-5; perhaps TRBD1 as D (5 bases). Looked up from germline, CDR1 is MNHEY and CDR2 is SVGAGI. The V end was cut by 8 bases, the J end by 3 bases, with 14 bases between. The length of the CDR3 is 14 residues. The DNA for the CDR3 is TGTGCCAGCGGCCCTGGGGCCTCCAATCAGCCCCAGCATTTT. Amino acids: CASGPGASNQPQHF.

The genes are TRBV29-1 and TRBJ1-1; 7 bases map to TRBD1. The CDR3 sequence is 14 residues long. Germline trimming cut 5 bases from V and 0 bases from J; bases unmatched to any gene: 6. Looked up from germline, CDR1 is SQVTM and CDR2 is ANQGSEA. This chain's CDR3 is CSVYRTGMNTEAFF. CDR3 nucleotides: TGCAGCGTTTACAGGACAGGCATGAACACTGAAGCTTTCTTT.

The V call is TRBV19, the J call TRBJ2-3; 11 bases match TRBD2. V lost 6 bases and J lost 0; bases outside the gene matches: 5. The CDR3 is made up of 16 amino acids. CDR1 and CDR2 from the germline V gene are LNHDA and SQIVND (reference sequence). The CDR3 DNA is TGTGCCAGTAGGACTAGCGGGGATCCTAGCACAGATACGCAGTATTTT. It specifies CASRTSGDPSTDTQYF.

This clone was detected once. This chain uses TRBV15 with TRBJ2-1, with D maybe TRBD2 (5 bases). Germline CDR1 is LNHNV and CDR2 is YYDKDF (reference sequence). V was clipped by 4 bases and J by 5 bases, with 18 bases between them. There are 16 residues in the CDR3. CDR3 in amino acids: CATSTRGRRKNNEQFF. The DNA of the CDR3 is TGTGCCACCAGCACAAGAGGGCGGCGAAAAAACAATGAGCAGTTCTTC.

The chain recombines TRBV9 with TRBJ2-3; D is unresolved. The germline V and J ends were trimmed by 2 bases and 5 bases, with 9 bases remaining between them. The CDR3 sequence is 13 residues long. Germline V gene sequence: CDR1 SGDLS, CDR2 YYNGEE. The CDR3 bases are TGTGCCAGCAGCGTTAGTAGTCGAGATACGCAGTATTTT. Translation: CASSVSSRDTQYF.